The entry that follows covers one T cell receptor (beta chain) sequence. Its antigen is not identified. Sequence at one end of the junction differs from germline and may be a read error. The protocol was immunoSEQ multiplex PCR, while the TCRdb copy is restricted to in-frame clones and leaves out a portion. The table lists over 400,000 clones, about 85% of them singletons. There are 16 residues in the CDR3. Germline CDR1 and CDR2: SNHLY and FYNNEI. The data derive from a study of shared clonotypes between healthy human individuals. Study-wide points: The represented genetic and exposure-history diversity was limited by the small number of donors. Blood was the only sampled material, and tissue repertoires likely differ. Investigators expected sequencing depth to affect clonotype sharing among donors.

Sequencing was done on a sample of PBMCs. The receptor's source is a woman aged 40 to 50 in good health. Some clones in this sample may be carry-over from other donors' samples. This chain uses TRBV2 with TRBJ2-2; the D gene is possibly TRBD1 (6 bases). In nucleotides, the CDR3 is TGTGCCAGCTCCGGGGCAGGGGTCGGTCTCACCGGGGAGCTGTCTTTT. Protein sequence: CASSGAGVGLTGELSF. Full variable domain (rest looked up from reference TRBV2 and TRBJ2-2): EPEVTQTPSHQVTQMGQEVILRCVPISNHLYFYWYRQILGQKVEFLVSFYNNEISEKSEIFDDQFSVERPDGSNFTLKIRSTKLEDSAMYFCASSGAGVGLTGELSFGEGSRLTVL.